Listed below are T cell receptor beta chains from one sample, sequenced in a study of regulatory T cells in long-lasting Graves disease. Each CDR3 protein is one row after TCRdb ran MiXCR on the multiplex PCR reads. This table holds more than 300,000 distinct CDR3 sequences, less than 20% found once. Source: peripheral blood mononuclear cells (PBMCs), taken when the disease was refractory, from a patient treated with antithyroid drugs. The receptor set was obtained from a female donor with Graves disease. CDR3s include the opening cysteine and the closing phenylalanine or tryptophan. A D gene is named only where the DNA matches it firmly. Not all rows give a size; the values are once, few, many and, for expanded clones, a class.

many	TRBD2	TRBV6-1	TRBJ2-7	TGTGCCAGCAGTGCGGGACTAGCGGGAGGGCCGGTCTACGAGCAGTACTTC	CASSAGLAGGPVYEQYF
many	TRBD1	TRBV3-1	TRBJ1-1	TGTGCCAGCAGGCTACAGGGGGCGGCCACTGAAGCTTTCTTT	CASRLQGAATEAFF
many	.	TRBV6-1	TRBJ1-1	TGTGCCAGCAGCCTCGGGTCGGGGAACACTGAAGCTTTCTTT	CASSLGSGNTEAFF
many	TRBD1	TRBV20-1	TRBJ1-2	TGCAGTGCTACCATCGGGGGGACAGGGGTAGAGGGCTACACCTTC	CSATIGGTGVEGYTF
many	TRBD1	TRBV6-1	TRBJ1-1	TGTGCCAGCAAACGGGACAGGGGGATCGCTGAAGCTTTCTTT	CASKRDRGIAEAFF
.	TRBD1	TRBV28	TRBJ2-2	TGTGCCAGCGTAGACCGTCGGGACAGCAACACCGGGGAGCTGTTTTTT	CASVDRRDSNTGELFF
many	.	TRBV11-2	TRBJ2-7	TGTGCCAGCGCGCAAAGTAGGGGTCCCTACGAGCAGTACTTC	CASAQSRGPYEQYF
many	TRBD1	TRBV11-2	TRBJ2-5	TGTGCCAGCAGCTTGGTGACAGGGGGCGAGACCCAGTACTTC	CASSLVTGGETQYF
many	TRBD1	TRBV12-5	TRBJ1-5	TGTGCTAGTGACAAACGACAGGGTTGGGGCAATCAGCCCCAGCATTTT	CASDKRQGWGNQPQHF
many	TRBD2	TRBV7-2	TRBJ2-5	TGTGCCAGCAGGAAATCACGGGTCGGGGGGGCCCAAGAGACCCAGTACTTC	CASRKSRVGGAQETQYF
many	.	TRBV12-5	TRBJ1-5	TGTGCTAGTGGTTTGGTACGAAGCGGAAGCAATCAGCCCCAGCATTTT	CASGLVRSGSNQPQHF
many	.	TRBV28	TRBJ1-1	TGTGCCAGCAGGAGGGGGGGACTCCTTTATTTGAACACTGAAGCTTTCTTT	CASRRGGLLYLNTEAFF
many	.	TRBV6-5	TRBJ1-6	TGTGCCAGCAGTTATGGTCGGCTGGGTTCCTCACCCCTCCACTTT	CASSYGRLGSSPLHF
many	.	TRBV12-3/TRBV12-4	TRBJ2-1	TGTGCCAGCAGTTCCCAATTGGCCACGAATGAGCAGTTCTTC	CASSSQLATNEQFF
.	.	TRBV5-1	TRBJ2-7	TGCGCCAGCAGCTCCCGGGACTTGCACTACGAGCAGTACTTC	CASSSRDLHYEQYF
.	.	TRBV9	TRBJ1-5	TGTGCCAGCAGCGGTGGGGAGTTCAATCAGCCCCAGCATTTT	CASSGGEFNQPQHF
.	.	TRBV29-1	TRBJ2-5	TGCAGCGTTGTAGACCGGACCCAGTACTTC	CSVVDRTQYF
.	TRBD1	TRBV7-9	TRBJ1-3	TGTGCCAGCGGGTACAGGGGCCCCGGCACCATATATTTT	CASGYRGPGTIYF
.	TRBD2	TRBV12-3/TRBV12-4	TRBJ2-2	TGTGCCAGCAGTTTTCCGGGACTAGCGGGAGATGTGAGCGCCGGGGAGCTGTTTTTT	CASSFPGLAGDVSAGELFF
.	.	TRBV5-1	TRBJ2-3	TGCGCCAGCAGCTTGGTTGGCAGGGGCGCAGATACGCAGTATTTT	CASSLVGRGADTQYF
many	.	TRBV24-1	TRBJ1-1	TGTGCCACCAGTGGGGGGGGGACACCGAACACTGAAGCTTTCTTT	CATSGGGTPNTEAFF
.	.	TRBV3-1	TRBJ1-1	TGTGCCAGCAGCCAAGAGGAGGCAATTCAGAACACTGAAGCTTTCTTT	CASSQEEAIQNTEAFF
few	.	TRBV7-9	TRBJ2-4	TGTGCCAGCAGCTTAGAATTTTCCGGCCAAAGTGGGAACATTCAGTACTTC	CASSLEFSGQSGNIQYF